Listed below are T cell receptor beta chains from one sample, sequenced in a study of blood T cell repertoires in COVID-19. Generated by immunoSEQ multiplex PCR, the TCRdb table keeps only in-frame clones and is missing some. There are 95,000 to 100,000 clones in the sample; around four fifths occur only once, and about 10% lies in the top ten. Sequencing used peripheral blood. These receptors all come from a man in his sixties or seventies with acute or convalescent COVID-19. Each CDR3 is given with its conserved first and last residue. Fields, in order: D gene, J gene, clone size, V gene, CDR3 DNA, CDR3 protein. D genes are given only for firm matches. A row's size may be missing; if present it is once, few, many or a size class.

D: TRBD2
J: TRBJ2-1
size: once
V: TRBV27
DNA: TGTGCCAGCAGTTTACAAATTACTAGCGGGAGCCTGGCGAATGAGCAGTTCTTC
CDR3: CASSLQITSGSLANEQFF

D: .
J: TRBJ1-6
size: .
V: TRBV27
DNA: TGTGCCAGCAGTCCCGCCGCAGTGAGGTCTAATTCACCCCTCCACTTT
CDR3: CASSPAAVRSNSPLHF

D: TRBD2
J: TRBJ2-5
size: few
V: TRBV15
DNA: TGTGCCACCAGCAGGGCCGGGACTATACAAGAGACCCAGTACTTC
CDR3: CATSRAGTIQETQYF

D: TRBD1
J: TRBJ2-7
size: .
V: TRBV9
DNA: TGTGCCAGAGGTCCCAGGGGGCGATCCTACGAGCAGTACTTC
CDR3: CARGPRGRSYEQYF

D: TRBD2
J: TRBJ2-1
size: .
V: TRBV9
DNA: TGTGCCAGCAGCGTTCGGGAGGATCCGCCCCCCAATGAGCAGTTCTTC
CDR3: CASSVREDPPPNEQFF

D: TRBD1
J: TRBJ2-7
size: many
V: TRBV27
DNA: TGTGCCAGCAGTTTATCAGGACAGGAGCAGGGCGAGCAGTACTTC
CDR3: CASSLSGQEQGEQYF

D: .
J: TRBJ1-1
size: .
V: TRBV18
DNA: TGTGCCAGCTCAAAATCTCGGGGGAACACTGAAGCTTTCTTT
CDR3: CASSKSRGNTEAFF

D: .
J: TRBJ1-1
size: .
V: TRBV3-1/TRBV3-2
DNA: TGTGCCAGCAGCCCAGAGTACGGGGAAGCTTTCTTT
CDR3: CASSPEYGEAFF

D: TRBD1
J: TRBJ2-7
size: .
V: TRBV30
DNA: TGTGCCTGGAGTGGGGGACAGGGGGTAACCTACGAGCAGTACTTC
CDR3: CAWSGGQGVTYEQYF

D: TRBD2
J: TRBJ2-7
size: .
V: TRBV6-6
DNA: TGTGCCAGCAGTTACGGGACTAGCGAGAGCTACGAGCAGTACTTC
CDR3: CASSYGTSESYEQYF

D: TRBD1
J: TRBJ1-5
size: .
V: TRBV29-1
DNA: TGCAGCGTGCGCGAGGGGGCTGGGCAGCCCCAGCATTTT
CDR3: CSVREGAGQPQHF

D: .
J: TRBJ2-3
size: .
V: TRBV9
DNA: TGTGCCAGCAGCGTTAGTTTGGGCACAGATACGCAGTATTTT
CDR3: CASSVSLGTDTQYF

D: TRBD2
J: TRBJ2-1
size: .
V: TRBV7-3
DNA: TGTGCCAGCAGCTTAACCGGGACTAGCGGGAGACATGAGCAGTTCTTC
CDR3: CASSLTGTSGRHEQFF

D: .
J: TRBJ2-1
size: .
V: TRBV29-1
DNA: TGCAGCCAGACAAGCTCCTACAATGAGCAGTTCTTC
CDR3: CSQTSSYNEQFF

D: .
J: TRBJ1-2
size: .
V: TRBV28
DNA: TGTGCCAGACAGGAGCCTAACTATGGCTACACCTTC
CDR3: CARQEPNYGYTF

D: .
J: TRBJ2-4
size: .
V: TRBV27
DNA: TGTGCCAGCAGTAAACAGGAATCCAAAAACATTCAGTACTTC
CDR3: CASSKQESKNIQYF

D: .
J: TRBJ1-1
size: once
V: TRBV30
DNA: TGTGCCTGGAACAGGGTTGGGGGTGAAGCTTTCTTT
CDR3: CAWNRVGGEAFF

D: .
J: TRBJ2-5
size: few
V: TRBV2
DNA: TGTGCCAGCAGAGCTTACCAAGAGACCCAGTACTTC
CDR3: CASRAYQETQYF

D: .
J: TRBJ2-7
size: .
V: TRBV7-9
DNA: TGTGCCAGCAGCCCTCTACCCGGGTTTCCCTACGAGCAGTACTTC
CDR3: CASSPLPGFPYEQYF

D: TRBD2
J: TRBJ2-1
size: .
V: TRBV6-1
DNA: TGTGCCAGCAGTGAAGCACTAGCGGGGCTATACAATGAGCAGTTCTTC
CDR3: CASSEALAGLYNEQFF

D: .
J: TRBJ2-7
size: .
V: TRBV5-1
DNA: TGCGCCAGCAGCTTGGCCTTGGTCCAGGGAACCTACGAGCAGTACTTC
CDR3: CASSLALVQGTYEQYF

D: TRBD1
J: TRBJ1-2
size: .
V: TRBV19
DNA: TGTGCCAGTAGTATGGGGACAGGGGATGGCTACACCTTC
CDR3: CASSMGTGDGYTF

D: TRBD2
J: TRBJ2-7
size: .
V: TRBV6-1
DNA: TGTGCCAGCAGTGATGAAGCGGGAGGGGGCTACGAGCAGTACTTC
CDR3: CASSDEAGGGYEQYF

D: .
J: TRBJ2-7
size: .
V: TRBV3-1/TRBV3-2
DNA: TGTGCCAGCAGCCTCATAGCCTCCTACGAGCAGTACTTC
CDR3: CASSLIASYEQYF

D: .
J: TRBJ1-5
size: .
V: TRBV19
DNA: TGTGCCAGTAGCGGACAGTTGAGCAATCAGCCCCAGCATTTT
CDR3: CASSGQLSNQPQHF

D: TRBD1
J: TRBJ1-2
size: .
V: TRBV6-5
DNA: TGTGCCAGCACACTCACCGGACAGGGTTCTAGCTACACCTTC
CDR3: CASTLTGQGSSYTF

D: .
J: TRBJ1-1
size: .
V: TRBV6-2/TRBV6-3
DNA: TGTGCCAGCAGCCCCCCAGTGAACACTGAAGCTTTCTTT
CDR3: CASSPPVNTEAFF

D: .
J: TRBJ2-1
size: .
V: TRBV3-1/TRBV3-2
DNA: TGTGCCAGCAGCCAACGCAGATACAATGAGCAGTTCTTC
CDR3: CASSQRRYNEQFF

D: TRBD1
J: TRBJ2-1
size: .
V: TRBV6-5
DNA: TGTGCCAGCCCTCGACAGGGGAGTTTAAATGAGCAGTTCTTC
CDR3: CASPRQGSLNEQFF

D: .
J: TRBJ2-3
size: once
V: TRBV7-3
DNA: TGTGCCAGCATAGGACAGAGCACAGATACGCAGTATTTT
CDR3: CASIGQSTDTQYF

D: TRBD1
J: TRBJ1-3
size: once
V: TRBV9
DNA: TGTGCCAGCAGCCCCCGTTTTACAGGGGGGATTGCTGGAAACACCATATATTTT
CDR3: CASSPRFTGGIAGNTIYF